The 15 T cell receptor beta chains below come from one sample, sequenced in a study of T cells in Graves' hyperthyroidism and ophthalmopathy. TCR beta CDR3 sequences were amplified from RNA transcripts. HTBI primers were the set used in a first-round RT-PCR of the TCR CDR3. A single record per CDR3 protein comes from TCRdb applying MiXCR to the multiplex PCR reads. The table lists under 350,000 distinct CDR3 sequences, roughly an eighth of them singletons. Input material: blood. The origin of the receptors is a woman in her thirties or forties with Graves' hyperthyroidism.

This clonotype was recorded at least ten times. This rearrangement joins TRBV5-6 to TRBJ2-1; 10 nucleotides line up with TRBD1. This CDR3 region has 16 residues. Germline CDR1 and CDR2: SGHDT and YYEEEE. V was pared by 0 bases and J by 4 bases, with 4 bases of the junction left unmatched. The chain's CDR3 is CASSLGGTGVYNEQFF. The DNA for the CDR3 is TGTGCCAGCAGCTTGGGCGGGACAGGGGTATACAATGAGCAGTTCTTC.

The sample holds a few counts of this clonotype. The CDR3: CASSPGSSSYNSPLHF. In DNA, the CDR3 is TGTGCCAGCAGTCCAGGGTCGAGCTCCTATAATTCACCCCTCCACTTT. The chain carries TRBV27 and TRBJ1-6; possibly TRBD1 for D (5 bases). The V gene lost 5 bases and the J gene lost 0 bases, with 11 bases spanning the gap. Germline CDR1 MNHEY, CDR2 SMNVEV (reference sequence). The CDR3 is 16 amino acids.

This clonotype was observed at least ten times. CDR3 protein: CASSLQGPNTEAFF. As DNA, the CDR3 is TGTGCCAGCAGTTTACAGGGCCCGAACACTGAAGCTTTCTTT. The rearrangement uses TRBV12-3 or TRBV12-4 and TRBJ1-1; possible D gene TRBD1, 5 bases. CDR3 size: 14 residues. V lost 2 bases and J 1 base, leaving 8 bases between the germline ends.

This clonotype was counted ten times or more. V is TRBV4-2 and J is TRBJ2-3; D perhaps matches TRBD2 (5 bases). Germline V gives CDR1 LGHNA, CDR2 YNFKEQ. This CDR3 contains 14 residues. Trimming removed 2 bases from V and 3 bases from J, with 9 bases in between. The CDR3 is CASSQRERTDTQYF. DNA for the CDR3: TGTGCCAGCAGCCAAAGAGAGCGGACAGATACGCAGTATTTT.

The CDR3 protein is CASSLASGVDADTQYF. The CDR3 DNA reads TGCGCCAGCAGCTTGGCCTCGGGGGTCGACGCAGATACGCAGTATTTT. V is TRBV5-1 and J is TRBJ2-3; weak D call: TRBD2 (6 bases). The CDR3 has 16 residues. The V gene lost 0 bases and the J gene lost 4 bases, with 15 bases spanning the gap. CDR1 is SGHRS and CDR2 is YFSETQ in the germline V gene.

At least ten counts were recorded for this clonotype. This sequence joins TRBV18 and TRBJ2-3; D call uncertain. Trimming took 4 bases from V and 5 from J, leaving 16 bases between them. CDR3 length: 15 residues. Germline assignment: CDR1 KGHSH and CDR2 LQKENI. CDR3 DNA: TGTGCCAGCTCACGTGAAGGGCTAGTAGGAGATACGCAGTATTTT. It codes for CASSREGLVGDTQYF. Full variable domain (rest looked up from reference TRBV18 and TRBJ2-3): NAGVMQNPRHLVRRRGQEARLRCSPMKGHSHVYWYRQLPEEGLKFMVYLQKENIIDESGMPKERFSAEFPKEGPSILRIQQVVRGDSAAYFCASSREGLVGDTQYFGPGTRLTVL.

The V gene is TRBV5-1, the J gene TRBJ1-3, with TRBD1 matching over 8 bases. Germline V gene data show CDR1 as SGHRS and CDR2 as YFSETQ. The V and J ends lost 4 bases and 4 bases, in that order; junction bases with no gene match: 10. This CDR3 region has 16 residues. CDR3 sequence: CASSRSGGSAGNTIYF. CDR3 sequence (DNA): TGCGCCAGCAGCCGCTCAGGGGGCAGTGCCGGAAACACCATATATTTT.

In this sample, this clonotype turned up many times. The chain employs TRBV3-1 and TRBJ1-5; no reliable D call. Trimming pared 2 bases from V and 1 base from J, leaving 6 bases between. This CDR3 is built from 14 residues. The V gene's germline CDR1 is LGHDT and CDR2 YNNKEL (reference sequence). The CDR3 here is CASSQRSSNQPQHF. CDR3 DNA: TGTGCCAGCAGCCAAAGGTCCAGCAATCAGCCCCAGCATTTT.

As regards this clonotype: A much larger clone differs by one base, so this may be a read error. The DNA is omitted, as the CDR3 cannot be located on it reliably, and the CDR3 follows TCRdb's listing. The chain uses TRBV7-9 and TRBJ2-7; TRBD2, the D gene given by the table, was not confirmed from the DNA. Germline V CDR1 and CDR2: SEHNR, FQNEAQ (reference sequence). The CDR3 has 19 residues if both end residues are counted. CDR3 sequence: CASSLVAGGTRDPFYEQCF.

This clonotype was seen repeatedly, ten times or more. The genes are TRBV2 and TRBJ1-1; D call uncertain. V was clipped by 4 bases and J by 9 bases, with 12 bases between them. CDR1 is SNHLY and CDR2 is FYNNEI in the germline V gene. The CDR3 is 12 amino acids. This CDR3 is CASSVDGTKAFF. The CDR3 DNA sequence: TGTGCCAGCAGTGTAGACGGAACTAAAGCTTTCTTT.

This chain joins TRBV30 and TRBJ1-3; D call uncertain. The length of the CDR3 is 12 residues. V gave up 5 bases and J gave up 0 bases, with 5 bases separating them. Germline V gene lookup returns CDR1 GTSNPN and CDR2 SVGIG (reference sequence). CDR3 in DNA: TGTGCCTGGTCTCACTCTGGAAACACCATATATTTT. Amino acids: CAWSHSGNTIYF. The entire variable domain, with the rest obtained from reference TRBV30 and TRBJ1-3, is as follows: SQTIHQWPATLVQPVGSPLSLECTVEGTSNPNLYWYRQAAGRGLQLLFYSVGIGQISSEVPQNLSASRPQDRQFILSSKKLLLSDSGFYLCAWSHSGNTIYFGEGSWLTVV.

In the case of this clonotype: A much larger clonotype is one base distant, so this may be a read error. The chain joins TRBV19 to TRBJ1-1, with TRBD1 matching 9 bases. Germline-derived CDR1 and CDR2 are LNHDA and SQIVND (reference sequence). This CDR3 has 13 amino acids. CDR3 sequence (DNA): TGTGCCAGTAGTGTTACAGGGGGCGCCGAAGCTTCCTTT. It yields the protein CASSVTGGAEASF.

Many counts were recorded for this clonotype. The V and J genes are TRBV30 and TRBJ1-1; D uncertain. Trimming took off 0 bases at V and 3 bases at J, with 11 bases between the two ends. Germline CDR1 reads GTSNPN; CDR2 reads SVGIG (reference sequence). This CDR3 is built from 14 residues. The CDR3 DNA reads TGTGCCTGGAGTGTAACCGGCCCCGACACTGAAGCTTTCTTT. Translated: CAWSVTGPDTEAFF.

The chain is built from TRBV19 and TRBJ2-7, with TRBD1 identical over 7 bases. The CDR3 sequence is 13 residues long. Per germline, CDR1 LNHDA and CDR2 SQIVND (reference sequence). V lost 5 bases to trimming and J lost 6 bases; unmatched junction nucleotides: 7. CDR3 nucleotide sequence: TGTGCCAGTAGTTCGGAGAGGGGGCTCGAGCAGTACTTC. It specifies CASSSERGLEQYF. Using reference TRBV19 and TRBJ2-7 for the parts outside the CDR3, the full variable domain is DGGITQSPKYLFRKEGQNVTLSCEQNLNHDAMYWYRQDPGQGLRLIYYSQIVNDFQKGDIAEGYSVSREKKESFPLTVTSAQKNPTAFYLCASSSERGLEQYFGPGTRLTVT.

The chain has TRBV20-1 and TRBJ2-5, with D possibly called TRBD1 or TRBD2 (6 bases each). The V end was cut by 5 bases, the J end by 5 bases, with 15 bases between. CDR1 DFQATT and CDR2 SNEGSKA come from the germline V gene (reference sequence). The CDR3 covers 13 residues. The CDR3 DNA is TGCAGTGCTGGAGGGGGTGGGGGGGAGACCCAGTACTTC. As protein: CSAGGGGGETQYF.